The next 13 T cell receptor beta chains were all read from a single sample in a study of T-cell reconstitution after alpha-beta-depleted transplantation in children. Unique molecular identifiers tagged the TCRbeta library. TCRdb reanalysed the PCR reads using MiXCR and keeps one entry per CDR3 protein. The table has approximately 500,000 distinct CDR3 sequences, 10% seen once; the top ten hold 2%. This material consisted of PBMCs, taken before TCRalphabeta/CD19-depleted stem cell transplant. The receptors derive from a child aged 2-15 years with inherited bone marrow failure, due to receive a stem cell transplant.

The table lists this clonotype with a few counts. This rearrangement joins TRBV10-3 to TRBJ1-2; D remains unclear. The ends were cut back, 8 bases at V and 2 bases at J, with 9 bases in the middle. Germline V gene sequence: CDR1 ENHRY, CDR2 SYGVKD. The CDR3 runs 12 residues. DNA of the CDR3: TGTGCCATCTCTCCGGGGAACTATGGCTACACCTTC. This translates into CAISPGNYGYTF.

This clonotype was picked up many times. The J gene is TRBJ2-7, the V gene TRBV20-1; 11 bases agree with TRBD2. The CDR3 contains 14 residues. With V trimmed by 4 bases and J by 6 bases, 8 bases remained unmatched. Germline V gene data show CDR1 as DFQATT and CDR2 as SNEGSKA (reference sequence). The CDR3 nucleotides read TGCAGTGCTAACCCCGGGACTAGCGGAACCGAGCAGTACTTC. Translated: CSANPGTSGTEQYF.

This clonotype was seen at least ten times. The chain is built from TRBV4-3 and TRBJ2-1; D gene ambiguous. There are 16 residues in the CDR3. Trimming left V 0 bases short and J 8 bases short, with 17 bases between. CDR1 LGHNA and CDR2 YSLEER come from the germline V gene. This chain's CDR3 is CASSQDLPKWGDEQFF. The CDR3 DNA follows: TGCGCCAGCAGCCAAGATCTCCCCAAATGGGGTGATGAGCAGTTCTTC.

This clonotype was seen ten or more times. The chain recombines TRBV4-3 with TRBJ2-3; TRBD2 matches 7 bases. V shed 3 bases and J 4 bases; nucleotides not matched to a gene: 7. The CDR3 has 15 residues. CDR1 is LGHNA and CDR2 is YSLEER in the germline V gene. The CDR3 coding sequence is TGCGCCAGCAGCCAGGGGGGAGGGCTCGCAGATACGCAGTATTTT. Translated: CASSQGGGLADTQYF.

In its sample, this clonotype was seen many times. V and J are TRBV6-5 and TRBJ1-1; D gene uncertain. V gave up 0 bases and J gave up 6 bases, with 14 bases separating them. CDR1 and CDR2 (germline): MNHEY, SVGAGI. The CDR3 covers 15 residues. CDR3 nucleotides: TGTGCCAGCAGTTACTCCTATGGACTCACACCTGAAGCTTTCTTT. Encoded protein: CASSYSYGLTPEAFF.

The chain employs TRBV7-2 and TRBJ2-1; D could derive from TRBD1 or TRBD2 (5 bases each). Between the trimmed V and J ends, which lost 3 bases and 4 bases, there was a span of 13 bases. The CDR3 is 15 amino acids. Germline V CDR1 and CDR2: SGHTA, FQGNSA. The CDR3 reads CASSLRGNRYNEQFF. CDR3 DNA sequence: TGTGCCAGCAGCTTGAGAGGGAACAGGTACAATGAGCAGTTCTTC.

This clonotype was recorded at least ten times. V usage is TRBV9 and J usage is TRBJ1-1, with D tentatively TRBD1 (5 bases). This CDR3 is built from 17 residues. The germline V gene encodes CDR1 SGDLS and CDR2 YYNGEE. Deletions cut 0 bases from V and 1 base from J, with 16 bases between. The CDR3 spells CASSVATRAGANTEAFF. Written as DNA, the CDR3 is TGTGCCAGCAGCGTAGCTACCAGGGCTGGGGCGAACACTGAAGCTTTCTTT.

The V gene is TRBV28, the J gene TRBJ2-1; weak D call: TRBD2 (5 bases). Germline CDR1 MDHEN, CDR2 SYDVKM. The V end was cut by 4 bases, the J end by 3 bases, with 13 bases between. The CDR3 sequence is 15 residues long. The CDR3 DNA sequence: TGTGCCAGCAGTTCCCCTCGAGGGAGCTACAATGAGCAGTTCTTC. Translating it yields CASSSPRGSYNEQFF. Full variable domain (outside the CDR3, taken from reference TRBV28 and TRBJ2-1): DVKVTQSSRYLVKRTGEKVFLECVQDMDHENMFWYRQDPGLGLRLIYFSYDVKMKEKGDIPEGYSVSREKKERFSLILESASTNQTSMYLCASSSPRGSYNEQFFGPGTRLTVL.

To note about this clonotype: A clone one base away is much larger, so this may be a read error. The CDR3 here is CSASDRDYLTFEQYF. CDR3 bases: TGCAGTGCTAGCGACCGGGACTACCTTACTTTTGAGCAGTACTTC. V usage is TRBV20-1 and J usage is TRBJ2-7, with 7 positions matching TRBD2. The germline gives CDR1 DFQATT, CDR2 SNEGSKA (reference sequence). The CDR3 covers 15 residues. V dropped 3 bases and J dropped 7; count of bases not matched to a gene: 15.

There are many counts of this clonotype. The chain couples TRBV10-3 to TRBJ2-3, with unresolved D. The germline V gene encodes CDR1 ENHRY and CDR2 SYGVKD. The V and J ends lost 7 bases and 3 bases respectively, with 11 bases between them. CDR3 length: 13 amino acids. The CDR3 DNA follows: TGTGCCATCACGAGTGGGATAACAGATACGCAGTATTTT. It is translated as CAITSGITDTQYF.

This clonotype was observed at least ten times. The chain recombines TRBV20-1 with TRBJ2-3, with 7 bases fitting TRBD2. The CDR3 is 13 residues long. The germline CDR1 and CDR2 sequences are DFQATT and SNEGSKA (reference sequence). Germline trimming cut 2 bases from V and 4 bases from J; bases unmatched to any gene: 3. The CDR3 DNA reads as TGCAGTGCTAGATTGGCGGGGGCAGATACGCAGTATTTT. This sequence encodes CSARLAGADTQYF.

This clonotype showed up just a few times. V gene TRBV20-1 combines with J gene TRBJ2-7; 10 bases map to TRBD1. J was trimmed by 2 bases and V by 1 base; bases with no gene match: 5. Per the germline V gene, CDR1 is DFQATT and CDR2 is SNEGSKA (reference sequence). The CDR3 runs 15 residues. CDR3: CSARGQGATTYEQYF. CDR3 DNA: TGCAGTGCTAGAGGACAGGGGGCCACAACCTACGAGCAGTACTTC.

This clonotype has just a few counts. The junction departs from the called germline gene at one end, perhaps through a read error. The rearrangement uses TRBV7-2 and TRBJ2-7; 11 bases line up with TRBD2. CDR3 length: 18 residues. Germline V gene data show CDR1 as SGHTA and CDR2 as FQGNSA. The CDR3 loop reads CASSTRGPVLAGGPLTNF. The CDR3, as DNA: TGTGCCAGCAGCACCAGGGGGCCGGTTTTAGCGGGAGGGCCCTTAACGAACTTC.